The clone carrying this T cell receptor beta chain was observed a few times. Its antigen is as yet unknown. Germline V gene data show CDR1 as MNHNY and CDR2 as SVGAGI (reference sequence). Trimming left V 5 bases short and J 7 bases short, with 17 bases between. The length of the CDR3 is 15 residues. The data belong to a study of cytomegalovirus exposure and HLA in healthy donors. General study points: Presence/absence analyses rested on an assumption that sequencing depth was roughly uniform across donors. Among the sequence variants, a highly shared cluster was likely an artifact of sequencing.

The PCR used 60 Vbeta and 13 Jbeta primers. Using immunoSEQ multiplex PCR, the repertoire was profiled, and TCRdb retains in-frame clones only, with some absent. The sample yields 180,000 or so clones, roughly 74% seen once. This receptor was taken from a woman aged 35 to 49 in good health and CMV-seropositive. The specimen sequenced was PBMCs. This chain joins TRBV6-6 and TRBJ2-2; possibly TRBD2 for D (6 bases). CDR3 DNA sequence: TGTGCCAGCAGTAGGGCTGGGGGGTCTGGCGGGGAGCTGTTTTTT. Translation gives CASSRAGGSGGELFF.